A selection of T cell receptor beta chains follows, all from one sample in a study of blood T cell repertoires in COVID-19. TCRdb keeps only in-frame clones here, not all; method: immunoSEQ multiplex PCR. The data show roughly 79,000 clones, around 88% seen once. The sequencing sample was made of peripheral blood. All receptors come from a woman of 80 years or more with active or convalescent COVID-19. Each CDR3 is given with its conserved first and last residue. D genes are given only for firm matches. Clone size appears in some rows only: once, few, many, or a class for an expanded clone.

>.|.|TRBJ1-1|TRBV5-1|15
TGCGCCAGCAGGCCCCCCGGGACAAAGAACACTGAAGCTTTCTTT
CASRPPGTKNTEAFF
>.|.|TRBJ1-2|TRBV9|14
TGTGCCAGCAGCACCACGGGGTGGAACTATGGCTACACCTTC
CASSTTGWNYGYTF
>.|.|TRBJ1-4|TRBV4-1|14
TGCGCCAGCAGATTTGGACTGGAGGTTGAAAAACTGTTTTTT
CASRFGLEVEKLFF
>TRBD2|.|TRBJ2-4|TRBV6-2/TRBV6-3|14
TGTGCCAGCAGTTACGTTAGCGGGGTGGGGATTCAGTACTTC
CASSYVSGVGIQYF
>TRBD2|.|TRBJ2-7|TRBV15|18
TGTGCCACCAGCAGAGATGACGGTGGGCTAGCGGATTCCTACGAGCAGTACTTC
CATSRDDGGLADSYEQYF
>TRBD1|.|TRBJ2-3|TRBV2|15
TGTGCCAGCCTATACCGGGACAGGGGCGCAGATACGCAGTATTTT
CASLYRDRGADTQYF
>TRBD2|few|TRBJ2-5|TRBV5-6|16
TGTGCCAGCAGCCGGACTAGCGGGGGGATCCAAGAGACCCAGTACTTC
CASSRTSGGIQETQYF
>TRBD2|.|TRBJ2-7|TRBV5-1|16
TGCGCCAGCAGCTTGGCCCCCAGCGGGAGGACCTACGAGCAGTACTTC
CASSLAPSGRTYEQYF
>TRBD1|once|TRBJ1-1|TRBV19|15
TGTGCCAGTCGCGGACAGGGTGGTATGGTCACTGAAGCTTTCTTT
CASRGQGGMVTEAFF
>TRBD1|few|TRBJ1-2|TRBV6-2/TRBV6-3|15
TGTGCCAGCAGTTACCTCTCACAGGGGGCGAATGGCTACACCTTC
CASSYLSQGANGYTF
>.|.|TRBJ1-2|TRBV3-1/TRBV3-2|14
TGTGCCAGCAGCCGTGGGCAGGGCAACTATGGCTACACCTTC
CASSRGQGNYGYTF
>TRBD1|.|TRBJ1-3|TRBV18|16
TGTGCCAGCTCACCAGGGCAGGGGGCCTCTGGAAACACCATATATTTT
CASSPGQGASGNTIYF
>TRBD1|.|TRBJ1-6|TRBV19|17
TGTGCGCCGGGCGACAGGGTATCGAATCCTGGGAATTCACCCCTCCACTTT
CAPGDRVSNPGNSPLHF
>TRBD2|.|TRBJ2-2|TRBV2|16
TGTGCCAGCAGTGGCACTAGCGGGGGTGGCTCCGGGGAGCTGTTTTTT
CASSGTSGGGSGELFF
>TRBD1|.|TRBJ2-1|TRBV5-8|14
TGTGCCAGCCTCCGAGGGGGCGCCTACAATGAGCAGTTCTTC
CASLRGGAYNEQFF
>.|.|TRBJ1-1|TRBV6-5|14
TGTGCCAGCAGTTACGGGGCATTGAACACTGAAGCTTTCTTT
CASSYGALNTEAFF
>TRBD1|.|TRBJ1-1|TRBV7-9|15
TGTGCCAGCAGCCAGCCGGGACAGGGATACACTGAAGCTTTCTTT
CASSQPGQGYTEAFF
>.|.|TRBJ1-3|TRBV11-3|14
TGTGCCAGCAGCCCCGGGGGCTCTGGAAACACCATATATTTT
CASSPGGSGNTIYF
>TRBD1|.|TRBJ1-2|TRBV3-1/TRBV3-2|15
TGTGCCAGCAGCCAAGGCGGACAGGGGGCACGGGGCTACACCTTC
CASSQGGQGARGYTF
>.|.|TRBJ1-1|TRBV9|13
TGTGCCAGCAGCTCCCGTCCTAACACTGAAGCTTTCTTT
CASSSRPNTEAFF
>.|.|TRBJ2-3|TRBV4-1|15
TGCGCCAGCAGCCAAGGGTCAGGGAACACAGATACGCAGTATTTT
CASSQGSGNTDTQYF
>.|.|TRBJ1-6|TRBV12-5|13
TGTGCTAGTGGTTTGGACACCAATTCACCCCTCCACTTT
CASGLDTNSPLHF
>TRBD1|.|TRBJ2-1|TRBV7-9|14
TGTGCCAGCAGCCACCAGGGACAGGTCAATGAGCAGTTCTTC
CASSHQGQVNEQFF
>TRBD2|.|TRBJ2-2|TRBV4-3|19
TGCGCCAGCAGCCAAGATTGGCTAGCGGGAGGGGTGATCGCCGGGGAGCTGTTTTTT
CASSQDWLAGGVIAGELFF
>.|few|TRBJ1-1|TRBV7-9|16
TGTGCCAGCAGCCCCCCCCTCAGGGGCGCGAACACTGAAGCTTTCTTT
CASSPPLRGANTEAFF
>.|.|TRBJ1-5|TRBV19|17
TGTGCCAGTAGTATAGGCTCAGGGGCCACTTACCGTCAGCCCCAGCATTTT
CASSIGSGATYRQPQHF
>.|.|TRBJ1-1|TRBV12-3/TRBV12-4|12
TGTGCCAGCAGTTTGTCCCGCAGTGGAGCTTTCTTT
CASSLSRSGAFF
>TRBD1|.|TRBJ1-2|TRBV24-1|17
TGTGCCACCAGTGATTCGGCAGACAGGGGGGTTTCCTATGGCTACACCTTC
CATSDSADRGVSYGYTF
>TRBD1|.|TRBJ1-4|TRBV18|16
TGTGCCAGCTCACCACGAACAGGGGGCACTAATGAAAAACTGTTTTTT
CASSPRTGGTNEKLFF
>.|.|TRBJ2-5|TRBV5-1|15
TGCGCCAGCAGCTTGGGCGGGGCAGCCCAAGAGACCCAGTACTTC
CASSLGGAAQETQYF
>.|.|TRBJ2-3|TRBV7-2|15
TGTGCCAGCAGCCGGACAGGACTACGCACAGATACGCAGTATTTT
CASSRTGLRTDTQYF
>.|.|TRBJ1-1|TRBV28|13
TGTGCCAGCAGTTTCCCCCAGGGACTCGAAGCTTTCTTT
CASSFPQGLEAFF
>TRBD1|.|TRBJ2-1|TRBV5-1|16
TGCGCCAGCAGCTTATCCGGGACAGGGAGCTACAATGAGCAGTTCTTC
CASSLSGTGSYNEQFF
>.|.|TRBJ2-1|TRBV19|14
TGTGCCAGTAGCTTCAGGGGACCCTACAATGAGCAGTTCTTC
CASSFRGPYNEQFF
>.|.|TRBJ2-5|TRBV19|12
TGTGCCAGTAGTATTTCGGGGGAGACCCAGTACTTC
CASSISGETQYF
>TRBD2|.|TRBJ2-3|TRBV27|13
TGTGCCAGCCGCCCCGGGGGGTTGGATACGCAGTATTTT
CASRPGGLDTQYF
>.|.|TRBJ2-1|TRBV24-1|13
TGTGCCACCAGTGATGTCGGGAACAATGAGCAGTTCTTC
CATSDVGNNEQFF
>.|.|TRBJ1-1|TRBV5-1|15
TGCGCCAGCAGCTTAATTTCAGGGGTTCTTTCTGAAGCTTTCTTT
CASSLISGVLSEAFF
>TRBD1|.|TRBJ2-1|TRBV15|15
TGTGCCACCAGCAGAGAGGGGACAGGGAACAATGAGCAGTTCTTC
CATSREGTGNNEQFF
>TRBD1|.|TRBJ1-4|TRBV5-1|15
TGCGCCAGCAGCTTGTCCGGGACAGGGTACGAAAAACTGTTTTTT
CASSLSGTGYEKLFF
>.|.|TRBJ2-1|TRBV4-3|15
TGCGCCAGCAGCCAAGCGGGAAGCTCCTACAATGAGCAGTTCTTC
CASSQAGSSYNEQFF
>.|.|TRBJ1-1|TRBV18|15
TGTGCCAGCTCACCATTTGGAGGGAAGAACACTGAAGCTTTCTTT
CASSPFGGKNTEAFF
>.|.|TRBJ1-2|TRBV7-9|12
TGTGCCAGCAGGGCCGGGGGCTATGGCTACACCTTC
CASRAGGYGYTF
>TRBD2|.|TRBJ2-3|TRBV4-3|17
TGCGCCAGCAGCCAAGGGGCTAGCGGGGGGGCCCCAGATACGCAGTATTTT
CASSQGASGGAPDTQYF
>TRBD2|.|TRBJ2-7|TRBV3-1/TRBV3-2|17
TGTGCCAGCAGCCAAGATAACTGGGGACTAGCAGGCTACGAGCAGTACTTC
CASSQDNWGLAGYEQYF
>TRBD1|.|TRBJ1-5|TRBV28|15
TGTGCCAGCAGTTTATTAGGGACAGTTAATCAGCCCCAGCATTTT
CASSLLGTVNQPQHF